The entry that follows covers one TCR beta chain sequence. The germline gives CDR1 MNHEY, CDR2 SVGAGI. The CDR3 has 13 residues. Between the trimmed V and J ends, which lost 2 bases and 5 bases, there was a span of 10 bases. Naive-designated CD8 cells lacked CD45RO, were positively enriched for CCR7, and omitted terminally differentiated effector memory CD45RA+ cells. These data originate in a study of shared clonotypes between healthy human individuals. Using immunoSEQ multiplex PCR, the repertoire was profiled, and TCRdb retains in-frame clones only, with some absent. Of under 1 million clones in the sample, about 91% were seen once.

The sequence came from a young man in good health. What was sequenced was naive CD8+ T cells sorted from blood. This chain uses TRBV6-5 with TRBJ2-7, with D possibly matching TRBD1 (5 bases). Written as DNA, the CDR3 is TGTGCCAGCAGTTACCGAACAGGACACGAGCAGTACTTC. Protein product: CASSYRTGHEQYF.